This entry lists 23 T cell receptor beta chains sequenced from one sample in a study of T cell responses to AZD1222 COVID-19 vaccine. TCRdb's table, derived via immunoSEQ multiplex PCR, lists solely in-frame clones and lacks some. The sample holds about 110,000 clones, roughly 90% seen once. Sequenced material: peripheral blood, taken on day 0 of MenACWY control vaccination. All receptors derive from an adult in good health.

V is TRBV28 and J is TRBJ1-6; 8 positions match TRBD1. CDR1 is MDHEN, CDR2 SYDVKM, per germline. After removal of 7 bases from V and 7 bases from J, the junction contained 6 bases not matched to a gene. CDR3 length equals 14 residues. The CDR3 DNA reads TGTGCCAGCAACCTGGACAGGGAAAATTCACCCCTCCACTTT. Protein: CASNLDRENSPLHF. Drawing the rest from reference TRBV28 and TRBJ1-6, the complete variable domain is DVKVTQSSRYLVKRTGEKVFLECVQDMDHENMFWYRQDPGLGLRLIYFSYDVKMKEKGDIPEGYSVSREKKERFSLILESASTNQTSMYLCASNLDRENSPLHFGNGTRLTVT.

The rearrangement joins TRBV6-6 to TRBJ2-1, with 13 bases aligning to TRBD2. The V gene end was trimmed by 6 bases and the J gene end by 7 bases; junction bases not matched to a gene: 3. This CDR3 is 14 amino acids long. Germline-derived CDR1 and CDR2 are MNHNY and SVGAGI (reference sequence). The CDR3 loop reads CASRLAGGRNEQFF. In DNA form, the CDR3 reads TGTGCCAGCAGACTAGCGGGGGGGCGAAATGAGCAGTTCTTC.

This rearrangement joins TRBV19 to TRBJ2-7; possibly TRBD1 for D (5 bases). This CDR3 spans 13 amino acids. The ends were cut back, 1 base at V and 5 bases at J, with 9 bases in the middle. Germline CDR1 LNHDA, CDR2 SQIVND (reference sequence). The CDR3 is CASSIGGRDEQYF. The DNA for the CDR3 is TGTGCCAGTAGTATAGGTGGCAGGGACGAGCAGTACTTC.

Only one count was recorded for this clone. The genes are TRBV19 and TRBJ1-5, with unresolved D. V dropped 7 bases and J dropped 1 base, with 17 bases sitting between them. CDR1 and CDR2 (germline): LNHDA, SQIVND (reference sequence). This CDR3 region has 16 residues. CDR3 sequence (DNA): TGTGCCAGTACCCGCGACCCGCGGCGGAGCAATCAGCCCCAGCATTTT. Amino acid sequence: CASTRDPRRSNQPQHF.

Only one count was recorded for this clone. This rearrangement joins TRBV6-5 to TRBJ1-2; perhaps TRBD1 as D (6 bases). The CDR3 extends over 15 amino acids. Trimming pared 2 bases from V and 5 bases from J, leaving 15 bases between. Looked up from germline, CDR1 is MNHEY and CDR2 is SVGAGI. The CDR3, as DNA: TGTGCCAGCAGTTACCGGAACAGGGTGGAGTATGGCTACACCTTC. As protein: CASSYRNRVEYGYTF.

V usage is TRBV7-9 and J usage is TRBJ2-1; D remains ambiguous. Germline assignment: CDR1 SEHNR and CDR2 FQNEAQ (reference sequence). Trimming left V 8 bases short and J 0 bases short, with 11 bases between. CDR3 length equals 14 residues. CDR3 amino acids: CASPPSSSYNEQFF. CDR3 DNA: TGTGCCAGCCCCCCGAGCAGCTCCTACAATGAGCAGTTCTTC.

V gene TRBV28 combines with J gene TRBJ1-2, with D tentatively TRBD1 (5 bases). The CDR3 has 13 amino acids. V lost 8 bases, J lost 4 bases, and 14 bases lay in between. In germline, CDR1 is MDHEN, CDR2 SYDVKM. CDR3 protein: CASLAGGAYGYTF. For the CDR3, the DNA is TGTGCCAGCCTAGCTGGAGGGGCCTATGGCTACACCTTC.

The chain combines TRBV7-2 with TRBJ1-6; no reliable D call. With 2 bases removed from V and 10 bases from J, the gap between germline ends came to 6 bases. CDR1 SGHTA and CDR2 FQGNSA come from the germline V gene. This CDR3 has 12 residues. The CDR3 nucleotides are TGTGCCAGCAGCTTAAGTCGGTCACCCCTCCACTTT. Its protein is CASSLSRSPLHF.

The rearrangement links TRBV27 to TRBJ2-2, with 13 bases matching TRBD2. The germline gives CDR1 MNHEY, CDR2 SMNVEV (reference sequence). CDR3 length: 17 amino acids. Trimming removed 3 bases from V and 10 bases from J; junction bases left unmatched: 11. This CDR3 reads CASSFPPTSGGRVELFF. DNA of the CDR3: TGTGCCAGCAGTTTTCCCCCGACTAGCGGGGGGCGGGTGGAGCTGTTTTTT.

The chain has TRBV5-1 and TRBJ2-5; 15 positions match TRBD2. V gave up 4 bases and J gave up 5 bases; unmatched junction bases: 3. The germline V gene encodes CDR1 SGHRS and CDR2 YFSETQ. This CDR3 has 15 residues. CDR3 in DNA: TGCGCCAGCAGCCCGGGGACTAGCGGGAGGGAGACCCAGTACTTC. This sequence encodes CASSPGTSGRETQYF. Supplemented by reference TRBV5-1 and TRBJ2-5, the full variable domain reads KAGVTQTPRYLIKTRGQQVTLSCSPISGHRSVSWYQQTPGQGLQFLFEYFSETQRNKGNFPGRFSGRQFSNSRSEMNVSTLELGDSALYLCASSPGTSGRETQYFGPGTRLLVL.

The chain joins TRBV5-6 to TRBJ1-2, with D perhaps TRBD1 (5 bases). V lost 6 bases and J 4 bases, leaving 19 bases between the germline ends. The CDR3 runs to 15 residues. Germline V gives CDR1 SGHDT, CDR2 YYEEEE. The CDR3, as DNA: TGTGCCAGCAACCCCGGATGGGACCGAGTCTATGGCTACACCTTC. Protein: CASNPGWDRVYGYTF.

This rearrangement joins TRBV9 to TRBJ1-2; D is ambiguous. V lost 6 bases and J 4 bases, leaving 13 bases between the germline ends. Germline V lookup: CDR1 SGDLS, CDR2 YYNGEE. CDR3 length: 13 amino acids. CDR3 sequence reads: CASTLAEPYGYTF. CDR3 nucleotides: TGTGCCAGCACCCTTGCAGAGCCCTATGGCTACACCTTC.

The CDR3, as DNA: TGTGCCAGCAGCTTAACCAGGGACAATGAGCAGTTCTTC. Protein product: CASSLTRDNEQFF. The chain joins TRBV11-3 to TRBJ2-1, with a possible D match to TRBD1 (5 bases). Germline V gene sequence: CDR1 SGHNT, CDR2 YENEEA. With 2 bases removed from V and 5 bases from J, the gap between germline ends came to 7 bases. The CDR3 extends over 13 amino acids.

This clone was counted a single time. The chain combines TRBV9 with TRBJ1-2; a possible D gene is TRBD1 (6 bases). The CDR3 is 16 amino acids. From germline, CDR1 is SGDLS and CDR2 YYNGEE. The germline V and J ends were trimmed by 4 bases and 1 base, with 17 bases remaining between them. CDR3 coding DNA: TGTGCCAGCAGCCTGCGGGGAGGGGGTCATAACTATGGCTACACCTTC. Its translation is CASSLRGGGHNYGYTF.

This sequence joins TRBV7-9 and TRBJ1-2; possible D gene TRBD1, 6 bases. The CDR3 loop spans 18 amino acids. The germline CDR1 and CDR2 sequences are SEHNR and FQNEAQ (reference sequence). Trimming removed 5 bases at V and 4 bases at J, with 26 bases between. The CDR3 nucleotides read TGTGCCAGCAGCCTCCAGCCCACGGGGACAAACCTTCTCTATGGCTACACCTTC. Amino acids: CASSLQPTGTNLLYGYTF.

The rearrangement links TRBV4-1 to TRBJ1-6; D possibly corresponds to TRBD1 (6 bases). V was trimmed by 3 bases and J by 4 bases, leaving 19 bases between them. This CDR3 contains 18 residues. Germline assignment: CDR1 MGHRA and CDR2 YSYEKL. Written as DNA, the CDR3 is TGCGCCAGCAGCCAGCATCTTCGGACAGTTCCTTATAATTCACCCCTCCACTTT. As protein: CASSQHLRTVPYNSPLHF.

The chain recombines TRBV12-5 with TRBJ1-2; 8 bases line up with TRBD1. Germline CDR1 LGHNT, CDR2 FRNRAP. J lost 5 bases, V lost 5 bases, and 4 bases had no gene match. CDR3 size: 13 residues. The CDR3 is CASGVGQGYGYTF. The CDR3 DNA sequence: TGTGCTAGTGGTGTCGGACAGGGATATGGCTACACCTTC.

The rearrangement links TRBV7-3 to TRBJ1-2, with 7 bases fitting TRBD1. Germline V gives CDR1 SGHTA, CDR2 FQGTGA. The CDR3 has 16 residues. V shed 4 bases, J shed 7 bases, and the junction held 15 bases outside the gene matches. CDR3 nucleotides: TGTGCCAGCAGCTCGACTTCAAGGACAGGAGTGATTGGCTACACCTTC. Its protein product is CASSSTSRTGVIGYTF.

The chain uses TRBV27 and TRBJ1-6; 9 nucleotides line up with TRBD1. The CDR3 has 15 amino acids. Losses at the gene ends were 5 bases for V and 7 bases for J; bases not matched to a gene: 6. Germline CDR1 reads MNHEY; CDR2 reads SMNVEV (reference sequence). CDR3 sequence (DNA): TGTGCCAGCAGTACCGGGACAGGGAAAAATTCACCCCTCCACTTT. This codes for CASSTGTGKNSPLHF.

This chain connects TRBV7-9 to TRBJ1-4; 8 bases agree with TRBD1. The CDR3 runs to 14 residues. Per germline, CDR1 SEHNR and CDR2 FQNEAQ (reference sequence). The V segment lost 9 bases and the J segment 5 bases; nucleotides outside the gene matches: 8. CDR3 bases: TGTGCCAGTGAACAGGGGGGAAAAAATGAAAAACTGTTTTTT. Residues: CASEQGGKNEKLFF.

The chain joins TRBV28 to TRBJ2-7; 7 positions match TRBD2. Germline-derived CDR1 and CDR2 are MDHEN and SYDVKM. This CDR3 spans 14 amino acids. With V trimmed by 7 bases and J by 0 bases, 6 bases remained unmatched. CDR3 protein: CASKTGGSSYEQYF. The CDR3 nucleotides read TGTGCCAGCAAGACGGGAGGAAGCTCCTACGAGCAGTACTTC.

V and J are TRBV9 and TRBJ2-1; D uncertain. V gave up 0 bases and J gave up 7 bases, with 11 bases separating them. Looked up from germline, CDR1 is SGDLS and CDR2 is YYNGEE. The CDR3 consists of 14 residues. CDR3 region: CASSVVGSSNEQFF. DNA for the CDR3: TGTGCCAGCAGCGTAGTGGGTAGCAGTAATGAGCAGTTCTTC.

This clone was picked up one time. This chain connects TRBV7-8 to TRBJ1-5; TRBD1 is a possible D gene (5 bases). V was shortened by 1 base and J by 5 bases, with 15 bases between the two germline ends. The CDR3 covers 16 residues. Looked up from germline, CDR1 is SGHVS and CDR2 is FQNEAQ. CDR3 bases: TGTGCCAGCAGCTTAGAAGTGGCAGCGGGGGATCAGCCCCAGCATTTT. Protein: CASSLEVAAGDQPQHF.